The 3 T cell receptor beta chains below come from one sample, sequenced in a study of CD8+CD57+ T cells in acquired aplastic anemia. By flow cytometry, patients selected for sequencing had shown an expansion of CD8+CD57+ cells. Using genomic DNA as the template, TCR beta VDJ and CDR3 profiling was carried out. MiXCR, applied by TCRdb to the reads, yields one record per CDR3 protein. The table records 250,000 to 350,000 distinct CDR3 sequences, roughly 61% of them present only once. Sequences were obtained from sorted CD4+, CD8+, or CD8+CD57+ T cells (not recorded which) from PBMCs. The receptors stem from a human donor with aplastic anemia.

V usage is TRBV5-1 and J usage is TRBJ1-4; TRBD1 is a possible D gene (6 bases). Germline V lookup: CDR1 SGHRS, CDR2 YFSETQ. CDR3 length: 13 residues. V was pared by 4 bases and J by 7 bases, with 11 bases between. DNA of the CDR3: TGCGCCAGCAGCCTTGGGACACTTGAAAAACTGTTTTTT. It encodes CASSLGTLEKLFF.

The table lists this clonotype with a few counts. The chain links TRBV7-8 to TRBJ2-2, with 7 bases aligning to TRBD1. The CDR3 has 16 amino acids. The V segment lost 5 bases and the J segment 7 bases; nucleotides outside the gene matches: 13. Germline V gene sequence: CDR1 SGHVS, CDR2 FQNEAQ. CDR3 in amino acids: CASSNEGARYVGELFF. The CDR3 DNA reads TGTGCCAGCAGCAATGAGGGGGCGCGGTATGTCGGGGAGCTGTTTTTT.

This clonotype was detected many times. V gene TRBV24-1 combines with J gene TRBJ2-3; 11 bases agree with TRBD2. V shed 4 bases, J shed 1 base, and the junction held 3 bases outside the gene matches. In germline, CDR1 is KGHDR, CDR2 SFDVKD. The CDR3 has 16 amino acids. CDR3 protein: CATSDTTSGGTDTQYF. Here the CDR3 DNA reads TGTGCCACCAGTGACACGACTAGCGGGGGCACAGATACGCAGTATTTT.